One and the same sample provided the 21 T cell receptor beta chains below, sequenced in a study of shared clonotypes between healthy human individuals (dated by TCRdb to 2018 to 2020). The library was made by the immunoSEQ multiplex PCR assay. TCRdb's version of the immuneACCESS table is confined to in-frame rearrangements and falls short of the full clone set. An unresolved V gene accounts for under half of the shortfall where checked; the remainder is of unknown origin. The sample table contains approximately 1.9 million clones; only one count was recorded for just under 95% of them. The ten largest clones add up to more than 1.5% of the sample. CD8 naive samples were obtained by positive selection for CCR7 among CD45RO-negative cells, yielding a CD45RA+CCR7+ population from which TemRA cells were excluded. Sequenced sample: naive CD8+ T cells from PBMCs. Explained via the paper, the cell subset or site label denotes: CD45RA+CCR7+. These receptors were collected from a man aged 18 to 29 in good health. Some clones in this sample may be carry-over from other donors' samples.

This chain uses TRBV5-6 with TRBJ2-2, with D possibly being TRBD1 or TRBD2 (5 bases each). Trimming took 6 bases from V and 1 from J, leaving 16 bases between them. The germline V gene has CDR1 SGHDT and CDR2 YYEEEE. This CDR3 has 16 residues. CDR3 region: CASTLWPGQNTGELFF. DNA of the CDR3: TGTGCCAGCACCCTATGGCCGGGGCAGAACACCGGGGAGCTGTTTTTT.

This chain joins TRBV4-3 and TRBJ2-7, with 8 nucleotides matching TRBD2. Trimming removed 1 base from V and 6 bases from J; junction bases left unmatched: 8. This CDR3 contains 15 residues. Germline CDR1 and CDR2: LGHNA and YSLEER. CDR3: CASSQGLAFDSEQYF. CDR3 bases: TGCGCCAGCAGCCAAGGACTAGCGTTCGACAGCGAGCAGTACTTC.

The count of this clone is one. The CDR3 nucleotides read TGTGCCAGCAGCCCGCAAGGTTCCCAAGAGCTGTTTTTT. As protein: CASSPQGSQELFF. The genes are TRBV5-6 and TRBJ2-2; D remains ambiguous. The CDR3 contains 13 residues. CDR1 and CDR2 (germline): SGHDT, YYEEEE. Deletions cut 4 bases from V and 11 bases from J, with 15 bases between.

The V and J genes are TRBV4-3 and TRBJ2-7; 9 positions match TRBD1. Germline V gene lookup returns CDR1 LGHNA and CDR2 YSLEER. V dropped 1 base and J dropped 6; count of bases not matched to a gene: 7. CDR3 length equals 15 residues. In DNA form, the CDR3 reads TGCGCCAGCAGCCAAGTCACAGGGGGCTATCGCGAGCAGTACTTC. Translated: CASSQVTGGYREQYF.

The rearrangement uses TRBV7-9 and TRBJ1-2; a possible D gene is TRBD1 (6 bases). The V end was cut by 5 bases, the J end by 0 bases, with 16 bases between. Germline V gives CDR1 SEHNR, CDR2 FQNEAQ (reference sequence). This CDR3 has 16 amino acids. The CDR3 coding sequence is TGTGCCAGCAGCCCTCGATTAACAGGGCCTAACTATGGCTACACCTTC. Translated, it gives CASSPRLTGPNYGYTF.

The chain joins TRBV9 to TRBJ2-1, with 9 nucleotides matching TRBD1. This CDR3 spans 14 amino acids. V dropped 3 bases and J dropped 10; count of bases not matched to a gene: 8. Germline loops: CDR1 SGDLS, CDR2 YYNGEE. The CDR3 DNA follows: TGTGCCAGCAGCGCCCGGGACAGGGATTTGGAGCAGTTCTTC. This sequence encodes CASSARDRDLEQFF.

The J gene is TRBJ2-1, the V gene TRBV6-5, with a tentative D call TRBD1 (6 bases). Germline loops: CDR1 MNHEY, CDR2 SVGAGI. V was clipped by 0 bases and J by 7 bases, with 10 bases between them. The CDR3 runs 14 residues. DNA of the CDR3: TGTGCCAGCAGTTACTCACAGGGTTTGAATGAGCAGTTCTTC. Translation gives CASSYSQGLNEQFF.

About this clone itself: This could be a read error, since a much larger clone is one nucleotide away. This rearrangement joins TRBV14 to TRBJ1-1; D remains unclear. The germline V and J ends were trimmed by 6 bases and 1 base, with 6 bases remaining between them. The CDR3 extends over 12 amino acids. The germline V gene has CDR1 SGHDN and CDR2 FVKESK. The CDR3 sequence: CASRLGNTEAFF. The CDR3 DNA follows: TGTGCCAGCAGGTTAGGGAACACTGAAGCTTTCTTT.

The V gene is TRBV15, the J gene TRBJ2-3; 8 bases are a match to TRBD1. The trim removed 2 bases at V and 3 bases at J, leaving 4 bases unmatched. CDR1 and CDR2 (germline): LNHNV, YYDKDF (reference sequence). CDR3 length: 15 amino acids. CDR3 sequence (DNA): TGTGCCACCAGCAGAAGACAGGGGTTAACAGATACGCAGTATTTT. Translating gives CATSRRQGLTDTQYF.

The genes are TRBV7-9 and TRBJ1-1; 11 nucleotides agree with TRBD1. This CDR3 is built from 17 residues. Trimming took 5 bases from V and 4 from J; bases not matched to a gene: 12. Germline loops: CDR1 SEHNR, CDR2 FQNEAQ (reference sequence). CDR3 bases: TGTGCCAGCAGCGCACCCACCGGGACAGGGGGTGTCACTGAAGCTTTCTTT. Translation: CASSAPTGTGGVTEAFF. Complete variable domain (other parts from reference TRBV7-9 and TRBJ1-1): DTGVSQNPRHKITKRGQNVTFRCDPISEHNRLYWYRQTLGQGPEFLTYFQNEAQLEKSRLLSDRFSAERPKGSFSTLEIQRTEQGDSAMYLCASSAPTGTGGVTEAFFGQGTRLTVV.

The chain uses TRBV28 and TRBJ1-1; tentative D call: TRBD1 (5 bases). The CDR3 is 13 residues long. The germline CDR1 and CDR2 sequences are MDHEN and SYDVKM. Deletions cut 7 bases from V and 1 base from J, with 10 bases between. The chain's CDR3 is CASTAQGNTEAFF. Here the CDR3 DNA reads TGTGCCAGCACCGCCCAGGGGAACACTGAAGCTTTCTTT.

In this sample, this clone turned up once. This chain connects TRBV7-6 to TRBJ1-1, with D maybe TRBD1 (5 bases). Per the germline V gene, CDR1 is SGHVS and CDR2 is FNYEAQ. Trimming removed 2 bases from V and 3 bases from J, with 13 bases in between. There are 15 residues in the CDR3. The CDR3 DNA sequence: TGTGCCAGCAGCTTAAGCGGGACGGCCTACACTGAAGCTTTCTTT. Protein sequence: CASSLSGTAYTEAFF.

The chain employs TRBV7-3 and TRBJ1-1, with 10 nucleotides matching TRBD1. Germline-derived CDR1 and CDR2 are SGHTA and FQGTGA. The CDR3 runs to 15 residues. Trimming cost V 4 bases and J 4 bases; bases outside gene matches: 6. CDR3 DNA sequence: TGTGCCAGCAGCTCAAGAGACAGGGGGCTCACTGAAGCTTTCTTT. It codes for CASSSRDRGLTEAFF.

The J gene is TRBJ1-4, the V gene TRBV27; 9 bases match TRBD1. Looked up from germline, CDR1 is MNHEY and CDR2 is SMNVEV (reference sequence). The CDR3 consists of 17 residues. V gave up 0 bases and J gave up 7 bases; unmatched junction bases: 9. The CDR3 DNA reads TGTGCCAGCAGTTTATCGCGGCCGGGACAGGGTAGTGAAAAACTGTTTTTT. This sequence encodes CASSLSRPGQGSEKLFF.

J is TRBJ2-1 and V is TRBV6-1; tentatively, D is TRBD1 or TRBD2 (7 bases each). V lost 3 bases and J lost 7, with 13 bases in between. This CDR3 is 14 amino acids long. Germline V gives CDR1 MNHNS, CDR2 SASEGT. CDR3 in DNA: TGTGCCAGCAGTGACGGGACAGCGGGAAATGAGCAGTTCTTC. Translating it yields CASSDGTAGNEQFF.

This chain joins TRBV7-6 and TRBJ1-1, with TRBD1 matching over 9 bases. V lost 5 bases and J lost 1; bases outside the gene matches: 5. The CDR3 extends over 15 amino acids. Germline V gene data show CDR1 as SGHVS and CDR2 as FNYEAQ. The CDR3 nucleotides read TGTGCCAGCAGCCCGGGACAGGGTGGGAACACTGAAGCTTTCTTT. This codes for CASSPGQGGNTEAFF.

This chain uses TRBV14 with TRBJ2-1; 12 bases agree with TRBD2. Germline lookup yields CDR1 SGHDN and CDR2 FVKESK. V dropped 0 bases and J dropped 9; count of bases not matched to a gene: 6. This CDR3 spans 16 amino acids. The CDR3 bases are TGTGCCAGCAGCCAAGATCCTAGCGGGAGGGCCACTGAGCAGTTCTTC. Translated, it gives CASSQDPSGRATEQFF.

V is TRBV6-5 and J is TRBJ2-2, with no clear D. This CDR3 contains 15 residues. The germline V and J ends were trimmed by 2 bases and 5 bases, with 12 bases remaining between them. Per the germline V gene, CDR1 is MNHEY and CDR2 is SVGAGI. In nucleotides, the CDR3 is TGTGCCAGCAGTTACACCGTCGGCAGAACCGGGGAGCTGTTTTTT. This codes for CASSYTVGRTGELFF.

CDR3 amino acids: CASSLSETLNTEAFF. CDR3 DNA: TGTGCCAGCAGTTTAAGTGAAACCCTGAACACTGAAGCTTTCTTT. The chain joins TRBV28 to TRBJ1-1; D is unresolved. CDR3 length: 15 amino acids. The germline V gene has CDR1 MDHEN and CDR2 SYDVKM. The ends were cut back, 2 bases at V and 0 bases at J, with 10 bases in the middle.

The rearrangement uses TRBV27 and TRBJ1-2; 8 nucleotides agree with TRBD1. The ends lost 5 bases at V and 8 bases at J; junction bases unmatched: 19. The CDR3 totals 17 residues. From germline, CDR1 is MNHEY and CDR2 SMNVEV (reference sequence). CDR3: CASSRKAVDRGVGGYTF. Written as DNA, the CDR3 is TGTGCCAGCAGTCGGAAAGCCGTAGACAGGGGCGTTGGAGGCTACACCTTC.

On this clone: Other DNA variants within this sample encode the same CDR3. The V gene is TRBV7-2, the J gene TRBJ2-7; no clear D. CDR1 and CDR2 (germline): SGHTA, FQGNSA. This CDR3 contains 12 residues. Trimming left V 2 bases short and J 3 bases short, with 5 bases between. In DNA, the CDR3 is TGTGCCAGCAGCTTAAGAGGCTACGAGCAGTACTTC. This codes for CASSLRGYEQYF. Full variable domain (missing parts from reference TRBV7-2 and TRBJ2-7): GAGVSQSPSNKVTEKGKDVELRCDPISGHTALYWYRQSLGQGLEFLIYFQGNSAPDKSGLPSDRFSAERTGGSVSTLTIQRTQQEDSAVYLCASSLRGYEQYFGPGTRLTVT.